This T cell receptor beta chain is from a study of cytomegalovirus exposure and HLA in healthy donors. Regarding the study as a whole: Presence/absence analyses took donor sequencing depth as roughly uniform.

Turning to this clone: Its antigen is not known.

This CDR3 is 13 amino acids long. CDR1 is MGHRA, CDR2 YSYEKL, per germline. V was shortened by 2 bases and J by 4 bases, with 9 bases between the two germline ends. Primers included in the PCR were 60 Vbeta and 13 Jbeta primers. The assay was immunoSEQ multiplex PCR, and TCRdb's table has in-frame clones only and misses some. The sample lists 130,000 to 150,000 clones; 70% to 80% were seen once. The sample comprised PBMCs. The J gene is TRBJ2-7, the V gene TRBV4-1, with D perhaps matching TRBD1 (5 bases). The sequence came from a woman aged 18-29 years in good health and CMV-seropositive. In DNA, the CDR3 is TGCGCCAGCAGCCAACCAGGGCCGTACGAGCAGTACTTC. Its protein is CASSQPGPYEQYF.